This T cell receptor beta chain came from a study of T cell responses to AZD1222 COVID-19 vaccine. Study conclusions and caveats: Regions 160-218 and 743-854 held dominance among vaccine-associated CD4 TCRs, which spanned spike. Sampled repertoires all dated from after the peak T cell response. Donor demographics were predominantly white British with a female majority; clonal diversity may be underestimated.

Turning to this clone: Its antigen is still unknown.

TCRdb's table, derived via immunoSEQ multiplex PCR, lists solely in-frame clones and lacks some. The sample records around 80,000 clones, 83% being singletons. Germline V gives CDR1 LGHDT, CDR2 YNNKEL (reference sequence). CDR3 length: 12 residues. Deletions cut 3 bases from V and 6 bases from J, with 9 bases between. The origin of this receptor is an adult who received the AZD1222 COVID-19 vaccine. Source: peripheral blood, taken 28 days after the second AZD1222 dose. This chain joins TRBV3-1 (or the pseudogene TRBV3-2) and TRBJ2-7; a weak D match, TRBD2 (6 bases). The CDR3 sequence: CASSQWGGEQYF. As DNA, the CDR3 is TGTGCCAGCAGCCAGTGGGGAGGCGAGCAGTACTTC.